This T cell receptor (beta chain) was documented in a study of blood T cell repertoires in COVID-19. Assay used: immunoSEQ multiplex PCR; TCRdb lists only in-frame clones, some missing. The data show around 53,000 clones, 85% to 95% seen once. Trimming removed 2 bases from V and 0 bases from J, with 10 bases in between. The CDR3 contains 15 residues. CDR1 is GTSNPN, CDR2 SVGIG, per germline (reference sequence). The sequencing sample was made of peripheral blood. This chain uses TRBV30 with TRBJ1-4, with D possibly matching TRBD1 (6 bases). The receptor was isolated from a human donor in a cohort sampled during active COVID-19. Here the CDR3 DNA reads TGTGCCTGGAGTTTAGAGGGGGCAACTAATGAAAAACTGTTTTTT. Protein: CAWSLEGATNEKLFF. Full variable domain (remainder filled in from reference TRBV30 and TRBJ1-4): SQTIHQWPATLVQPVGSPLSLECTVEGTSNPNLYWYRQAAGRGLQLLFYSVGIGQISSEVPQNLSASRPQDRQFILSSKKLLLSDSGFYLCAWSLEGATNEKLFFGSGTQLSVL.